Presented here are 22 T cell receptor beta chains from one specimen sequenced in a study of radiotherapy plus CTLA-4 blockade in lung cancer. The table came from immunoSEQ multiplex PCR; TCRdb's copy has only in-frame clones and leaves some out. The table lists 35,000 to 40,000 clones, 65% to 90% of them singletons. Sequencing was performed on peripheral blood, taken from a patient treated with radiotherapy plus ipilimumab. Receptor source: a human donor with non-small cell lung cancer whose response to radiotherapy plus ipilimumab could not be evaluated.

The CDR3 sequence is CASRTDRDNEKLFF. CDR3 nucleotide sequence: TGTGCCAGTAGAACGGACAGGGATAATGAAAAACTGTTTTTT. The chain carries TRBV19 and TRBJ1-4, with 8 bases aligning to TRBD1. The CDR3 runs 14 residues. CDR1 LNHDA and CDR2 SQIVND come from the germline V gene (reference sequence). The ends lost 6 bases at V and 4 bases at J; junction bases unmatched: 4.

The chain couples TRBV18 to TRBJ2-1; 13 bases agree with TRBD2. Trimming cost V 2 bases and J 8 bases; bases outside gene matches: 3. The CDR3 has 15 residues. The germline V gene encodes CDR1 KGHSH and CDR2 LQKENI. The CDR3 coding sequence is TGTGCCAGCTCACCAAGGACTAGCGGGAGTGATGAGCAGTTCTTC. It codes for CASSPRTSGSDEQFF.

CDR3 protein: CASSFRQGRGEGYTF. The CDR3 coding sequence is TGTGCCAGCAGCTTCCGACAGGGCCGAGGGGAAGGCTACACCTTC. This rearrangement joins TRBV5-8 to TRBJ1-2, with TRBD1 identical over 7 bases. Germline CDR1 and CDR2: SGHTS and YDEGEE. With V trimmed by 2 bases and J by 8 bases, 12 bases remained unmatched. The CDR3 consists of 15 residues.

The gene calls are TRBV11-1 and TRBJ2-5; 9 bases align to TRBD2. This CDR3 region has 16 residues. With 5 bases clipped from V and 7 bases from J, the junction kept 14 bases outside the gene matches. CDR1 SGHAT and CDR2 FQDESV come from the germline V gene (reference sequence). The CDR3 DNA follows: TGTGCCAGCAGCCCACAGGGACTAGCTACGGGTGGGACCCAGTACTTC. As protein: CASSPQGLATGGTQYF.

This sequence joins TRBV4-1 and TRBJ2-2, with D perhaps TRBD1 (5 bases). The CDR3 covers 16 residues. V was pared by 3 bases and J by 4 bases, with 15 bases between. Looked up from germline, CDR1 is MGHRA and CDR2 is YSYEKL. DNA for the CDR3: TGCGCCAGCAGCCAGAGAATAGGGGTAAGCACCGGGGAGCTGTTTTTT. Encoded protein: CASSQRIGVSTGELFF.

V is TRBV10-3 and J is TRBJ1-1, with 7 bases lining up with TRBD1. Germline values: CDR1 ENHRY, CDR2 SYGVKD. CDR3 size: 12 residues. Trimming took 6 bases from V and 6 from J; bases not matched to a gene: 4. The CDR3 region has the DNA TGTGCCATCAGCAACACAGGGGCTGAAGCTTTCTTT. Its translation is CAISNTGAEAFF.

The V gene is TRBV6-4, the J gene TRBJ2-3; 7 bases are shared with TRBD1. Germline-derived CDR1 and CDR2 are MRHNA and SNTAGT. The CDR3 has 14 residues. The V gene end was trimmed by 6 bases and the J gene end by 4 bases; junction bases not matched to a gene: 7. The DNA for the CDR3 is TGTGCCAGCAGCGACGGGACAGTCGCAGATACGCAGTATTTT. Translating gives CASSDGTVADTQYF.

The chain uses TRBV5-8 and TRBJ2-3; tentative D call: TRBD1 (6 bases). V lost 4 bases, J lost 6 bases, and 15 bases lay in between. CDR3 length: 14 residues. Germline V gene sequence: CDR1 SGHTS, CDR2 YDEGEE. The CDR3 DNA is TGTGCCAGCAGCACCGGACAGTTATTGGATACGCAGTATTTT. Its translation: CASSTGQLLDTQYF.

This clone was seen a single time. The chain recombines TRBV9 with TRBJ1-3; the D is unclear. Germline V gene data show CDR1 as SGDLS and CDR2 as YYNGEE. The CDR3 extends over 16 amino acids. Trimming cost V 4 bases and J 5 bases, with 19 bases left between them. For the CDR3, the DNA is TGTGCCAGCAGCTCGAGCCCCCTACTTGATCGAAACACCATATATTTT. Translation gives CASSSSPLLDRNTIYF. Full variable domain (remainder filled in from reference TRBV9 and TRBJ1-3): DSGVTQTPKHLITATGQRVTLRCSPRSGDLSVYWYQQSLDQGLQFLIQYYNGEERAKGNILERFSAQQFPDLHSELNLSSLELGDSALYFCASSSSPLLDRNTIYFGEGSWLTVV.

V usage is TRBV18 and J usage is TRBJ2-7, with 7 bases matching TRBD1. Germline CDR1 reads KGHSH; CDR2 reads LQKENI. The CDR3 covers 14 residues. Trimming removed 4 bases from V and 1 base from J; junction bases left unmatched: 4. DNA for the CDR3: TGTGCCAGCTCACTTGACAGGGTATCCTACGAGCAGTACTTC. This translates into CASSLDRVSYEQYF.

The chain carries TRBV5-1 and TRBJ2-1, with 9 nucleotides matching TRBD2. The CDR3 totals 15 residues. The junction had 12 bases not matched to a gene; V was cut back by 5 bases and J by 9 bases. Germline V lookup: CDR1 SGHRS, CDR2 YFSETQ. Here the CDR3 reads CASSPLIAGDGEQFF. The DNA of the CDR3 is TGCGCCAGCAGTCCCCTCATAGCGGGAGACGGTGAGCAGTTCTTC.

The rearrangement links TRBV11-3 to TRBJ1-4; D is undetermined. CDR3 length: 14 residues. The ends were cut back, 5 bases at V and 0 bases at J, with 7 bases in the middle. Germline loops: CDR1 SGHNT, CDR2 YENEEA. Here the CDR3 reads CASSHLSTNEKLFF. Here the CDR3 DNA reads TGTGCCAGCAGCCATCTATCAACTAATGAAAAACTGTTTTTT.

This sequence joins TRBV29-1 and TRBJ2-7; possible D gene TRBD2, 6 bases. CDR1 is SQVTM, CDR2 ANQGSEA, per germline. The CDR3 runs to 15 residues. Trimming cost V 0 bases and J 2 bases, with 14 bases left between them. This chain's CDR3 is CSVEDWASETYEQYF. The CDR3, as DNA: TGCAGCGTTGAAGATTGGGCTAGCGAGACCTACGAGCAGTACTTC.

This chain links TRBV29-1 with TRBJ2-3; D uncertain. The germline V gene encodes CDR1 SQVTM and CDR2 ANQGSEA. V was trimmed by 7 bases and J by 2 bases, leaving 10 bases between them. The CDR3 sequence is 12 residues long. CDR3 loop: CSGKPSTDTQYF. For the CDR3, the DNA is TGCAGCGGCAAGCCGTCCACAGATACGCAGTATTTT.

The chain links TRBV5-1 to TRBJ1-4; 7 bases map to TRBD1. This CDR3 is 15 amino acids long. Germline loops: CDR1 SGHRS, CDR2 YFSETQ. V gave up 3 bases and J gave up 2 bases; unmatched junction bases: 4. The CDR3 DNA sequence: TGCGCCAGCAGCTATCAGACAGGGACTAATGAAAAACTGTTTTTT. It translates to CASSYQTGTNEKLFF.

The chain joins TRBV21-1 to TRBJ1-1; TRBD1, as called in the table, went unchecked against the DNA. TRBV21-1 represents a pseudogene. The length of the CDR3 is 20 residues. The CDR3 here is CASSNRDREGEKTLNTEAFF. The CDR3 DNA reads as TGTGCCAGCAGCAACCGGGACAGGGAGGGTGAAAAGACTTTGAACACTGAAGCTTTCTTT.

The V gene is TRBV18, the J gene TRBJ1-1; D is possibly TRBD1 (6 bases). Trimming pared 4 bases from V and 2 bases from J, leaving 8 bases between. The CDR3 loop spans 13 amino acids. Germline-derived CDR1 and CDR2 are KGHSH and LQKENI. For the CDR3, the DNA is TGTGCCAGCTCACAGGACAGCAACACTGAAGCTTTCTTT. It encodes CASSQDSNTEAFF.

The gene calls are TRBV11-3 and TRBJ1-1, with D possibly being TRBD1 (6 bases). Germline V gene lookup returns CDR1 SGHNT and CDR2 YENEEA. V was shortened by 1 base and J by 3 bases, with 9 bases between the two germline ends. CDR3 length equals 14 residues. The DNA of the CDR3 is TGTGCCAGCAGCTTAGGAGGACAGTACACTGAAGCTTTCTTT. This codes for CASSLGGQYTEAFF.

The rearrangement uses TRBV6-5 and TRBJ2-6; 7 positions agree with TRBD1. Germline loops: CDR1 MNHEY, CDR2 SVGAGI. CDR3 length: 15 residues. V trimming: 7 bases; J trimming: 4 bases; junction bases outside the gene matches: 7. CDR3 protein: CASTKGALGANVLTF. CDR3 nucleotide sequence: TGTGCCAGCACAAAGGGGGCGCTAGGGGCCAACGTCCTGACTTTC.

This clone was recorded a few times. The V and J genes are TRBV5-6 and TRBJ1-2, with no clear D. The V end was cut by 3 bases, the J end by 1 base, with 13 bases between. The CDR3 length is 15 residues. Per the germline V gene, CDR1 is SGHDT and CDR2 is YYEEEE. CDR3 DNA sequence: TGTGCCAGCAGCTCGGCGGTTGGCAGTAACTATGGCTACACCTTC. Translation: CASSSAVGSNYGYTF.

This rearrangement joins TRBV19 to TRBJ1-4; D gene unclear. Germline CDR1 and CDR2: LNHDA and SQIVND (reference sequence). Trimming cost V 1 base and J 0 bases, with 9 bases left between them. CDR3 length: 16 residues. Written as DNA, the CDR3 is TGTGCCAGTAGTATAGGCGAGGTTGCAACTAATGAAAAACTGTTTTTT. Translating it yields CASSIGEVATNEKLFF. Based on the CDR3 plus reference TRBV19 and TRBJ1-4, the full variable domain is DGGITQSPKYLFRKEGQNVTLSCEQNLNHDAMYWYRQDPGQGLRLIYYSQIVNDFQKGDIAEGYSVSREKKESFPLTVTSAQKNPTAFYLCASSIGEVATNEKLFFGSGTQLSVL.

The chain links TRBV9 to TRBJ2-7; 10 bases match TRBD1. J lost 7 bases, V lost 0 bases, and 4 bases had no gene match. Germline V gene sequence: CDR1 SGDLS, CDR2 YYNGEE. The CDR3 is 14 amino acids. Here the CDR3 DNA reads TGTGCCAGCAGCGTAGATGGGACAGGGGTTGAGCAGTACTTC. Translation gives CASSVDGTGVEQYF.